This T cell receptor (beta chain) appears in the sequencing data of a study of T-cell memory formation after mild COVID-19 (dated by TCRdb to the early 2020s). Regarding the complete study: TCR sequence clusters from the two donors were found to be largely donor specific. Longitudinal TCRalpha and TCRbeta repertoire sequencing tracked T-cell clones expanding and contracting after mild COVID-19 in a couple of donors. Two young, previously healthy adult volunteers made up the cohort, one male and one female. Broad study findings and their caveats: The study covered only a couple of mild cases, and larger cohorts including severe cases with pre-infection samples were considered necessary. Contracting CD4+ clones were found mainly in CM and EM memory subsets, while CD8+ clones were enriched in EMRA. Some responding clones were detected in pre-infection memory, suggesting pre-existing cross-reactive memory T cells joined the SARS-CoV-2 response. SARS-CoV-2 specificity of the second-wave clones peaking on day 37 was not confirmed. Clones contracting from day 15 to 85 had balanced CD4/CD8 phenotypes, while a second wave expanding from day 15 to 37 was biased towards CD4+.

At least ten counts were recorded for this clonotype. Its recognized antigen is unknown. No per-base quality is available; no much larger clone lies one base away. Sequencing was performed on an Illumina NovaSeq 6000. cDNA libraries for TCRalpha and TCRbeta were prepared by 5'RACE using constant-segment primers, with sample barcodes and unique molecular identifiers added. Trizol reagent was used to extract RNA from every sample. Libraries were amplified in two PCR steps, with a second sample barcode and Illumina TruSeq adapters added in the second step. Libraries were sequenced on an Illumina NovaSeq with 2 x 150 bp paired-end reads. For the original study's pipeline: Reads were demultiplexed and collapsed into UMI-guided consensus sequences with migec v1.2.7. Using mixcr v2.1.11, the UMI consensuses were aligned to TRA and TRB V and J templates and assembled into clonotypes. A clonotype was counted as expanded or contracted only when both edgeR and NoisET called the clonotype significant, with the noise models trained on biological replicates. For edgeR calls, the thresholds were a false discovery rate-adjusted p below 0.01 and a log2 fold-change of 1. As an exploratory analysis of dynamics, max-normalized trajectories of the 1000 most abundant clonotypes were examined by PCA with hierarchical clustering. Each responding clone was given a CD4 or CD8 phenotype based on the CD4+ and CD8+ repertoires, which had been sequenced separately. The raw public data were reprocessed by TCRdb itself: fastp quality trimming at Q25, MiXCR clonotype calling, in-frame beta chains only. Under each unique CDR3 protein, matching rows form one entry showing the most common genes and DNA. These V and J calls are TCRdb output, not the study's own analysis. Within this sample are 110,000 or so distinct CDR3 sequences, with about 24% of them counted one time only. Clones ranked in the top ten supply approximately 41% of the sample.

PBMCs were isolated by Ficoll-Paque density gradient centrifugation. V ends up 4 bases short and J 4 bases short, with an unmatched junction base count of 4. The germline V gene gives CDR1 as SQVTM and CDR2 as ANQGSEA. From the cysteine through the phenylalanine, the CDR3 covers 13 amino acids. Here the CDR3 DNA is all that survives: 39 bases in frame from base 1. Input material: PBMCs or a T cell subset sorted from them (not recorded which). The chain is encoded by TRBV29-1 joined to TRBJ2-7; TRBD1 lines up with 10 middle nucleotides. This TCR derives from a man younger than 35 who had mild COVID-19 (a few samples of this study predate the infection). The sample titles of this study are shuffled in the database, so cell type and time point are left out; the donor was told from shared clones. The CDR3 corresponds to CSVARTGGYEQYF. The DNA reads as follows: TGCAGCGTTGCCCGGACAGGGGGTTACGAGCAGTACTTC.